The clone carrying this TCR beta chain was counted ten times or more. CDR1 is DFQATT, CDR2 SNEGSKA, per germline (reference sequence). V was clipped by 3 bases and J by 4 bases; unmatched bases: 14. This CDR3 has 16 amino acids. Exclusion criteria comprised uncontrolled infection, other autoimmune disease, pregnancy or lactation. The data stem from a study of T cells in Graves' hyperthyroidism and ophthalmopathy. Researchers took RNA transcripts and amplified the TCR beta CDR3 regions from them. In the first-round RT-PCR of the TCR CDR3, the HTBI primer set was used. TCRdb called the multiplex PCR reads again in MiXCR, with one record for every CDR3 protein. The sample includes more than 500,000 distinct CDR3 sequences, about 15% seen only once; the top ten take approximately 4.3%.

The V gene is TRBV20-1, the J gene TRBJ2-7, with TRBD2 identical over 8 bases. The receptor was isolated from a middle-aged woman with Graves' ophthalmopathy. Sequences were obtained from blood. This CDR3 reads CSASPMGAGERYEQYF. In nucleotides, the CDR3 is TGCAGTGCTAGCCCAATGGGAGCGGGAGAGCGGTACGAGCAGTACTTC.